A single sample gave rise to the 9 T cell receptor beta chains below, sequenced in a study of graft-versus-host responses after intestinal transplantation. Data came from immunoSEQ multiplex PCR; TCRdb stores just in-frame clones and leaves some out. In the table there are around 100,000 clones, approximately 93% of which are singletons. Antigens of these TCRs are unknown. Here the sequenced sample was unstimulated CD8+ T cells sorted from spleen or lymph node cells, taken before transplant. Receptor source: a human donor who was the organ donor for an intestinal transplant.

The chain uses TRBV29-1 and TRBJ2-1; 8 bases are shared with TRBD1. The junction had 9 bases not matched to a gene; V was cut back by 0 bases and J by 8 bases. CDR1 and CDR2 from the germline V gene are SQVTM and ANQGSEA. The CDR3 covers 15 residues. This CDR3 is CSVEDLMGQDDEQFF. The CDR3 DNA is TGCAGCGTTGAAGATCTAATGGGACAGGATGATGAGCAGTTCTTC.

This clone was found a few times. The chain combines TRBV2 with TRBJ2-7; 7 bases are shared with TRBD2. The germline CDR1 and CDR2 sequences are SNHLY and FYNNEI. The CDR3 spans 14 residues. Unmatched junction bases numbered 5, after V lost 4 bases and J lost 2 bases. The CDR3 protein is CASSGGGGTYEQYF. Here the CDR3 DNA reads TGTGCCAGCAGTGGGGGCGGGGGAACCTACGAGCAGTACTTC.

This chain connects TRBV7-2 to TRBJ2-7, with 11 bases matching TRBD1. CDR1 is SGHTA and CDR2 is FQGNSA in the germline V gene. V shed 5 bases and J 2 bases; nucleotides not matched to a gene: 5. This CDR3 is 15 amino acids long. In DNA form, the CDR3 reads TGTGCCAGCAGCCTGGGGACAGGGGGGGCCTACGAGCAGTACTTC. It yields the protein CASSLGTGGAYEQYF.

The chain joins TRBV27 to TRBJ2-3; perhaps TRBD1 as D (6 bases). Germline V gives CDR1 MNHEY, CDR2 SMNVEV (reference sequence). V dropped 7 bases and J dropped 6 bases, with 17 bases sitting between them. This CDR3 contains 14 residues. CDR3 nucleotide sequence: TGTGCCAGCACCGCCGACAGGCTAGGGGATACGCAGTATTTT. It yields the protein CASTADRLGDTQYF.

In regard to this clone: The sample contains more than one DNA sequence encoding this CDR3. This chain joins TRBV9 and TRBJ1-5, with 7 bases identical to TRBD1. The length of the CDR3 is 14 residues. Germline loops: CDR1 SGDLS, CDR2 YYNGEE. Trimming at V came to 2 bases and at J to 3 bases, leaving 2 bases not matched to a gene. Written as DNA, the CDR3 is TGTGCCAGCAGCGTGGGGACAGACAATCAGCCCCAGCATTTT. Translation: CASSVGTDNQPQHF.

The V and J genes are TRBV4-2 and TRBJ2-5, with 7 bases that match TRBD1. Judging by the DNA end, TRBJ2-7 fits better; the J call may be wrong. This CDR3 is 15 amino acids long. CDR1 LGHNA and CDR2 YNFKEQ come from the germline V gene. The CDR3 DNA follows: TGTGCCAGCAGCCAAGAGACAGGGAGTCTATACGAGCAGTACTTC. This codes for CASSQETGSLYEQYF.

The gene calls are TRBV6-5 and TRBJ2-2; no clear D gene. Germline V gene sequence: CDR1 MNHEY, CDR2 SVGAGI. V gave up 2 bases and J gave up 4 bases, with 5 bases separating them. The CDR3 contains 13 residues. CDR3 coding DNA: TGTGCCAGCAGTTACCCAGGCACCGGGGAGCTGTTTTTT. As protein: CASSYPGTGELFF.

Concerning this clone itself: Other DNA sequences from this sample encode an identical CDR3 as well. The rearrangement joins TRBV9 to TRBJ2-3; possible D gene TRBD2, 6 bases. V shed 2 bases and J shed 0 bases, with 10 bases lying between them. The CDR3 runs 15 residues. Germline CDR1 reads SGDLS; CDR2 reads YYNGEE. The CDR3 coding sequence is TGTGCCAGCAGCGTTAGCGGCACTAGCACAGATACGCAGTATTTT. Its protein product is CASSVSGTSTDTQYF.

This clone was seen more than once but under ten times. This chain links TRBV6-4 with TRBJ2-2, with 8 positions matching TRBD1. The ends lost 0 bases at V and 6 bases at J; junction bases unmatched: 3. The CDR3 consists of 15 residues. Per germline, CDR1 MRHNA and CDR2 SNTAGT. CDR3 region: CASSDSAQGAGELFF. The CDR3 nucleotides read TGTGCCAGCAGTGACTCGGCACAGGGGGCCGGGGAGCTGTTTTTT.